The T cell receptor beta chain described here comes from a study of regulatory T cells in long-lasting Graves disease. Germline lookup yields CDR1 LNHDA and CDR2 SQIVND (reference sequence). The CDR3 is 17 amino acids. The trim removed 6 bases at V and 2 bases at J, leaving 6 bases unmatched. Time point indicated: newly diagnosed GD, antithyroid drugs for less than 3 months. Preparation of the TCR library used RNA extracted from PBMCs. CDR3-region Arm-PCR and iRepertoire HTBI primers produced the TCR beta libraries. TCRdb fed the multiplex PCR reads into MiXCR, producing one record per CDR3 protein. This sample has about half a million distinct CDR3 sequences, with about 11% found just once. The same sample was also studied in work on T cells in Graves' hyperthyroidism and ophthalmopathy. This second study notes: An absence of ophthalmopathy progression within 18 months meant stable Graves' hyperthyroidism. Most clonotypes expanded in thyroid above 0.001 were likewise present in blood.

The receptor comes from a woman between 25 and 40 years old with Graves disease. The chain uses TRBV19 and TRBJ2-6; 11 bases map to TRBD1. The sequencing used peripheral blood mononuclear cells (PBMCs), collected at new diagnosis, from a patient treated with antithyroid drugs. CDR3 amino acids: CASRRTGGVAGANVLTF. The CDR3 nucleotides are TGTGCCAGTAGAAGGACAGGGGGCGTCGCTGGGGCCAACGTCCTGACTTTC.